A selection of T cell receptor beta chains follows, all from one sample in a study of blood T cell repertoires in COVID-19. Here immunoSEQ multiplex PCR was the method, and the copy in TCRdb shows in-frame clones only, minus some. The sample consists of 95,000 to 150,000 clones, more than 60% of them appearing once. The specimen sequenced was peripheral blood. The receptors come from a woman in her sixties or seventies with acute or convalescent COVID-19. Both conserved end residues are part of each CDR3.

TRBJ1-2	TRBV6-5	14	CASSPGTGGYGYTF
TRBJ2-2	TRBV9	18	CASSVGPPGTGNTGELFF
TRBJ2-1	TRBV4-3	14	CASSLSETYNEQFF
TRBJ2-2	TRBV6-1	16	CASSEFDRSNTGELFF
TRBJ2-5	TRBV2	16	CASSERPGGRGETQYF
TRBJ2-7	TRBV5-5	13	CASSEGLSYEQYF
TRBJ2-1	TRBV5-1	13	CASSPGTSNEQFF
TRBJ2-6	TRBV28	17	CASSFRGLLSGANVLTF
TRBJ2-2	TRBV9	14	CASSVASDTGELFF
TRBJ2-7	TRBV2	14	CASSERGFAYEQYF
TRBJ1-2	TRBV3-1/TRBV3-2	12	CASSLLTGGYTF
TRBJ2-3	TRBV5-6	14	CASSRTGRADTQYF
TRBJ2-3	TRBV19	15	CASRTNRGGTDTQYF
TRBJ1-1	TRBV19	14	CASSLNPSRTEAFF
TRBJ2-6	TRBV19	21	CASSILSWPGQSISGANVLTF
TRBJ1-5	TRBV10-2	13	CASTVSSNQPQHF
TRBJ2-3	TRBV24-1	15	CATSDFASPRDTQYF
TRBJ2-1	TRBV7-9	15	CASTTGTSGFNEQFF
TRBJ2-5	TRBV5-1	14	CASSPGQGGETQYF
TRBJ2-5	TRBV3-1/TRBV3-2	15	CASSWTGEWKETQYF
TRBJ2-1	TRBV5-6	12	CASSQTGNEQFF
TRBJ2-5	TRBV18	15	CASSPPSGKGETQYF
TRBJ1-5	TRBV2	13	CASSGTAGGPQHF
TRBJ1-5	TRBV28	15	CASSLPQGYNQPQHF
TRBJ2-1	TRBV28	13	CASSPSAGNEQFF
TRBJ2-5	TRBV2	16	CASTPGGAPGRETQYF
TRBJ1-2	TRBV24-1	12	CATSDPKKGYTF
TRBJ2-7	TRBV9	15	CASSVGPDRVNEQYF
TRBJ1-2	TRBV6-5	15	CASSFMPGESYGYTF
TRBJ2-6	TRBV11-2	16	CASSLAGLIGANVLTF
TRBJ2-7	TRBV5-4	14	CASSLGQGPREQYF
TRBJ2-2	TRBV7-2	15	CASSFGQGAAGELFF
TRBJ2-1	TRBV19	14	CASRVNTVSGEQFF
TRBJ2-2	TRBV19	14	CASSTGAQSGELFF
TRBJ2-7	TRBV29-1	11	CSVDVSYEQYF
TRBJ2-1	TRBV18	15	CASDMASGRATEQFF
TRBJ1-5	TRBV27	14	CASSLAGVNQPQHF
TRBJ2-2	TRBV18	16	CASSPMGPPLTGELFF
TRBJ2-7	TRBV5-1	14	CASSPRTSGYEQYF
TRBJ2-3	TRBV12-2	14	CASRLDQGTDTQYF
TRBJ2-1	TRBV6-6	15	CASSLGAPSYNEQFF